These 5 T cell receptor beta chains share one sample of origin, sequenced in a study of T cell responses to AZD1222 COVID-19 vaccine. Repertoires were generated with immunoSEQ multiplex PCR, while TCRdb's copy carries only in-frame clones and drops some. The sample records approximately 99,000 clones, approximately 89% being singletons. The input for sequencing was peripheral blood, taken on day 0 of MenACWY control vaccination. The source of these receptors is an adult in good health.

On this clone: The same CDR3 arises from other DNA sequences in this sample as well. The chain is built from TRBV25-1 and TRBJ2-7; D gene uncertain. CDR3 length: 11 amino acids. Trimming removed 0 bases from V and 4 bases from J, with 1 base in between. Germline lookup yields CDR1 MGHDK and CDR2 SYGVNS. The chain's CDR3 is CASSEYYEQYF. CDR3 DNA: TGTGCCAGCAGTGAATATTACGAGCAGTACTTC.

The rearrangement joins TRBV2 to TRBJ1-2; tentative D call: TRBD1 (5 bases). Germline V gene lookup returns CDR1 SNHLY and CDR2 FYNNEI. The CDR3 spans 15 residues. Trimming pared 0 bases from V and 8 bases from J, leaving 16 bases between. The CDR3 loop reads CASSEALQRGSGYTF. The CDR3 DNA reads TGTGCCAGCAGTGAAGCGCTTCAGAGGGGTTCAGGCTACACCTTC.

The rearrangement joins TRBV5-1 to TRBJ2-1; 7 bases are shared with TRBD1. This CDR3 contains 14 residues. Germline CDR1 is SGHRS and CDR2 is YFSETQ. After removal of 0 bases from V and 8 bases from J, the junction contained 5 bases not matched to a gene. The CDR3 DNA follows: TGCGCCAGCAGCTTGGACAGGGGTGGCGATGAGCAGTTCTTC. It yields the protein CASSLDRGGDEQFF.

This clone was recorded only once. As DNA, the CDR3 is TGTGCCAGTAGTACGAAGCAGGGGGTAGTCTACGAGCAGTACTTC. Protein product: CASSTKQGVVYEQYF. V usage is TRBV19 and J usage is TRBJ2-7, with TRBD1 matching over 7 bases. J was trimmed by 3 bases and V by 4 bases; bases with no gene match: 9. The CDR3 consists of 15 residues. CDR1 is LNHDA and CDR2 is SQIVND in the germline V gene (reference sequence).

This sequence joins TRBV3-1 (or the pseudogene TRBV3-2) and TRBJ1-3; D remains unclear. V was pared by 1 base and J by 0 bases, with 10 bases between. Per germline, CDR1 LGHDT and CDR2 YNNKEL (reference sequence). CDR3 length equals 16 residues. Here the CDR3 reads CASSQAGPHSGNTIYF. The CDR3 region has the DNA TGTGCCAGCAGCCAAGCTGGGCCTCACTCTGGAAACACCATATATTTT.